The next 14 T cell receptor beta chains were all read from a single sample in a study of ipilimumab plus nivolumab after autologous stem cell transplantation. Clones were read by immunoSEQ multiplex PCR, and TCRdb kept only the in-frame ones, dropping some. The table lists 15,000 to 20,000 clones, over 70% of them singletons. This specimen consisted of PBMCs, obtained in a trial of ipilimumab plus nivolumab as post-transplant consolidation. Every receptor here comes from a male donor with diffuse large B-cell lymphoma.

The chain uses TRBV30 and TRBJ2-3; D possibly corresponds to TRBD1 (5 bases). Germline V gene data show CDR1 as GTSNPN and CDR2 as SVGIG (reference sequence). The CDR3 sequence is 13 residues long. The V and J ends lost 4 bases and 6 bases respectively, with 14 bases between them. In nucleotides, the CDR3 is TGTGCCTGGAATCCCGAAGGGGCGGATACGCAGTATTTT. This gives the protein CAWNPEGADTQYF.

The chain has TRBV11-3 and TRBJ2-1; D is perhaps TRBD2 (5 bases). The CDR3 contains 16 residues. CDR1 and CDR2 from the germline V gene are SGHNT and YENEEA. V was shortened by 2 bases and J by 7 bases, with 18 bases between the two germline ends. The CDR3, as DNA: TGTGCCAGCAGCTTAAATGGGAGAGGCCGGTTGAATGAGCAGTTCTTC. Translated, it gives CASSLNGRGRLNEQFF.

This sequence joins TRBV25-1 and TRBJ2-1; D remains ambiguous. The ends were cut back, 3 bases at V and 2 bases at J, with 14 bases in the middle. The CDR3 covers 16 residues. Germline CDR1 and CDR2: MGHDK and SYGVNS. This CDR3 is CASSDLGLPPYNEQFF. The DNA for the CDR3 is TGTGCCAGCAGTGACCTCGGGCTACCCCCCTACAATGAGCAGTTCTTC.

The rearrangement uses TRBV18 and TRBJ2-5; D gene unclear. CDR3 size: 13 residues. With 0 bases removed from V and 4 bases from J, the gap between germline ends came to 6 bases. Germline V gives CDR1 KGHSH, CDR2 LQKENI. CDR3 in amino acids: CASSPPTSETQYF. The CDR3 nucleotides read TGTGCCAGCTCACCACCCACATCAGAGACCCAGTACTTC. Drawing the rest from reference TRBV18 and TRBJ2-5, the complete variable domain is NAGVMQNPRHLVRRRGQEARLRCSPMKGHSHVYWYRQLPEEGLKFMVYLQKENIIDESGMPKERFSAEFPKEGPSILRIQQVVRGDSAAYFCASSPPTSETQYFGPGTRLLVL.

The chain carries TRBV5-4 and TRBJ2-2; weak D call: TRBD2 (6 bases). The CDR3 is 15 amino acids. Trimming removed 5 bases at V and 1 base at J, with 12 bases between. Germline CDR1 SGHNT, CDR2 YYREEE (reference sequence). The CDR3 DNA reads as TGTGCCAGCAGGCTAGGGACTGGGAACACCGGGGAGCTGTTTTTT. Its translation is CASRLGTGNTGELFF.

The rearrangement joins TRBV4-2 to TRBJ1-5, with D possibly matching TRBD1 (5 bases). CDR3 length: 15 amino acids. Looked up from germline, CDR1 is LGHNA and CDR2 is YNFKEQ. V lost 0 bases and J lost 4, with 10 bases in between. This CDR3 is CASSQEYRLNQPQHF. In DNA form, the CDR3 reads TGTGCCAGCAGCCAAGAGTACAGGTTAAATCAGCCCCAGCATTTT.

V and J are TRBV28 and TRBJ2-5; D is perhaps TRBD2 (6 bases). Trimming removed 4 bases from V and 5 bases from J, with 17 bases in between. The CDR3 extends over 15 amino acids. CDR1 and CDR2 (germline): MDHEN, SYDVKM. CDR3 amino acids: CASSSPPSGLETQYF. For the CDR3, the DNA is TGTGCCAGCAGTTCGCCACCCTCGGGACTTGAGACCCAGTACTTC.

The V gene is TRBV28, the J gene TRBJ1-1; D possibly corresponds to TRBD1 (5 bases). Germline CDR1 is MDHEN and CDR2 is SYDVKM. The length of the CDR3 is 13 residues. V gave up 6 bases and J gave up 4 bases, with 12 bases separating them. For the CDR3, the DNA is TGTGCCAGCAGGCAGGGCTGGGGCACTGAAGCTTTCTTT. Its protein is CASRQGWGTEAFF.

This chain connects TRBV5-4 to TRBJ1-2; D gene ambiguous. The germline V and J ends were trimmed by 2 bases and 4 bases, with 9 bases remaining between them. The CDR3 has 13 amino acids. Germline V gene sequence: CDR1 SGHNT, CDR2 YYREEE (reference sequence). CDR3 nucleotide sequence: TGTGCCAGCAGCTTTGGGCAGTCCTATGGCTACACCTTC. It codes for CASSFGQSYGYTF.

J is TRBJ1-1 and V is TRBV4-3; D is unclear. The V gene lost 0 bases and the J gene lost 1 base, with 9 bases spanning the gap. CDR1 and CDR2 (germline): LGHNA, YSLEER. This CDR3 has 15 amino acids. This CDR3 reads CASSQDLSGNTEAFF. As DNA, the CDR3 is TGCGCCAGCAGCCAAGATTTGTCGGGGAACACTGAAGCTTTCTTT.

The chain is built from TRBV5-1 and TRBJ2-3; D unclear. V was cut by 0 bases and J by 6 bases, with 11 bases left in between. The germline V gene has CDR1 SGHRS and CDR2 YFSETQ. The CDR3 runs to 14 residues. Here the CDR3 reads CASSLGDQGDTQYF. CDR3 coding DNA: TGCGCCAGCAGCTTGGGGGATCAAGGGGATACGCAGTATTTT. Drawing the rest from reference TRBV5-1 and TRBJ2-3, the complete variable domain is KAGVTQTPRYLIKTRGQQVTLSCSPISGHRSVSWYQQTPGQGLQFLFEYFSETQRNKGNFPGRFSGRQFSNSRSEMNVSTLELGDSALYLCASSLGDQGDTQYFGPGTRLTVL.

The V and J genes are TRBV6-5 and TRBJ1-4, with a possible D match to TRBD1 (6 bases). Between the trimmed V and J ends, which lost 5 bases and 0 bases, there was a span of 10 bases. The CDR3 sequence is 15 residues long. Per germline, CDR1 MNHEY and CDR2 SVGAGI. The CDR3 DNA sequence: TGTGCCAGCAGTGGGGGGCAAACAACTAATGAAAAACTGTTTTTT. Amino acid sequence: CASSGGQTTNEKLFF.

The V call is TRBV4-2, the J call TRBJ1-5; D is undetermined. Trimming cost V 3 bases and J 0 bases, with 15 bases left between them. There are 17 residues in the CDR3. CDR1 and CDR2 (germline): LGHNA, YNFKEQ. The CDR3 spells CASSQSKGGSSNQPQHF. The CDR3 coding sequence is TGTGCCAGCAGCCAGTCAAAGGGAGGATCTAGCAATCAGCCCCAGCATTTT.

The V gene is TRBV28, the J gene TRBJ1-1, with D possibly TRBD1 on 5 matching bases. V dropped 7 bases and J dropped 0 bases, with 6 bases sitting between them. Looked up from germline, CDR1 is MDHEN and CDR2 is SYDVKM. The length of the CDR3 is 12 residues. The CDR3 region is CASKGVNTEAFF. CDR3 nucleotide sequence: TGTGCCAGCAAAGGGGTGAACACTGAAGCTTTCTTT. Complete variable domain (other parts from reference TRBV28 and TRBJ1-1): DVKVTQSSRYLVKRTGEKVFLECVQDMDHENMFWYRQDPGLGLRLIYFSYDVKMKEKGDIPEGYSVSREKKERFSLILESASTNQTSMYLCASKGVNTEAFFGQGTRLTVV.